The 13 T cell receptor beta chains listed next were all sequenced from one sample in a study of cytomegalovirus exposure and HLA in healthy donors. Amplification used 60 Vbeta primers and 13 Jbeta primers. Method: immunoSEQ multiplex PCR; TCRdb's copy keeps in-frame clones and lacks some. Here the sample spans about 120,000 clones, around three quarters being singletons. The sample comprised PBMCs. The receptors derive from a female donor in good health and CMV-seronegative.

Notes on this clone: Germline is not matched at one junction end, which may reflect a read error. In nucleotides, the CDR3 is TGTTCCAGCAGCTCGTCACAGGGTTACGAGCAGTACTTC. Amino acid sequence: CSSSSSQGYEQYF. The chain has TRBV7-9 and TRBJ2-7, with a weak D call TRBD1 (6 bases). CDR1 is SEHNR, CDR2 FQNEAQ, per germline (reference sequence). This CDR3 contains 13 residues.

The chain has TRBV6-5 and TRBJ1-6, with D possibly matching TRBD1 (6 bases). There are 12 residues in the CDR3. The V gene lost 6 bases and the J gene lost 11 bases, with 11 bases spanning the gap. CDR1 is MNHEY and CDR2 is SVGAGI in the germline V gene. Here the CDR3 reads CASRGQGPPLHF. The CDR3 nucleotides read TGTGCCAGCAGGGGACAAGGGCCACCCCTCCACTTT.

The chain carries TRBV5-4 and TRBJ2-7; tentative D call: TRBD2 (6 bases). The CDR3 contains 13 residues. V lost 3 bases and J lost 3, with 10 bases in between. Looked up from germline, CDR1 is SGHNT and CDR2 is YYREEE (reference sequence). Written as DNA, the CDR3 is TGTGCCAGCAGCTCTCCCGGGAGCTACGAGCAGTACTTC. Its translation is CASSSPGSYEQYF.

The chain uses TRBV6-5 and TRBJ1-2; 9 nucleotides match TRBD1. CDR1 is MNHEY, CDR2 SVGAGI, per germline. V lost 5 bases, J lost 6 bases, and 10 bases stayed unmatched. The CDR3 runs to 15 residues. CDR3 bases: TGTGCCAGCAGTCCTAGGACAGGGGCGACCAATGGCTACACCTTC. Translated, it gives CASSPRTGATNGYTF.

The rearrangement uses TRBV2 and TRBJ1-2; D is uncertain. The CDR3 sequence is 14 residues long. The germline V gene has CDR1 SNHLY and CDR2 FYNNEI. Trimming pared 8 bases from V and 3 bases from J, leaving 16 bases between. The CDR3 spells CASSGRSGDYGYTF. CDR3 coding DNA: TGTGCCAGCTCTGGGAGGTCGGGAGACTATGGCTACACCTTC.

This clone turned up a few times. The J gene is TRBJ1-3, the V gene TRBV5-1; 7 bases map to TRBD1. The CDR3 spans 15 residues. The germline V gene encodes CDR1 SGHRS and CDR2 YFSETQ. V shed 4 bases and J 0 bases; nucleotides not matched to a gene: 4. The CDR3 loop reads CASSRGDSSGNTIYF. As DNA, the CDR3 is TGCGCCAGCAGCCGTGGGGACAGCTCTGGAAACACCATATATTTT.

CDR3 residues: CASSIGQNTEAFF. The CDR3 nucleotides are TGCGCCAGCAGTATTGGACAGAACACTGAAGCTTTCTTT. The rearrangement joins TRBV10-1 to TRBJ1-1; the D gene is possibly TRBD1 (5 bases). The germline gives CDR1 WNHNN, CDR2 SYGVQD (reference sequence). CDR3 length: 13 amino acids. Trimming cost V 5 bases and J 1 base, with 8 bases left between them.

Only a few counts were recorded for this clone. The J gene is TRBJ1-1, the V gene TRBV7-3; D is perhaps TRBD1 (5 bases). The germline V gene has CDR1 SGHTA and CDR2 FQGTGA. With 0 bases removed from V and 5 bases from J, the gap between germline ends came to 10 bases. The CDR3 contains 14 residues. The CDR3 region is CASSLTDSSTEAFF. As DNA, the CDR3 is TGTGCCAGCAGCTTAACTGACAGCTCGACTGAAGCTTTCTTT.

This chain uses TRBV9 with TRBJ2-3, with 11 bases matching TRBD2. The CDR3 extends over 17 amino acids. Germline V gene sequence: CDR1 SGDLS, CDR2 YYNGEE. V shed 0 bases, J shed 3 bases, and the junction held 6 bases outside the gene matches. The CDR3 DNA sequence: TGTGCCAGCAGCGTAGGCCCCGGGACTAGCGGTACAGATACGCAGTATTTT. Translated: CASSVGPGTSGTDTQYF.

The rearrangement joins TRBV5-1 to TRBJ2-4, with TRBD2 matching 14 bases. CDR3 size: 18 residues. V lost 4 bases and J lost 5; bases outside the gene matches: 11. Per the germline V gene, CDR1 is SGHRS and CDR2 is YFSETQ. CDR3 protein: CASSLSGLAGVTENIQYF. The CDR3 nucleotides read TGCGCCAGCAGCCTCTCGGGACTAGCGGGAGTAACGGAAAACATTCAGTACTTC.

J is TRBJ2-1 and V is TRBV28; 7 bases match TRBD2. The CDR3 runs 16 residues. V gave up 8 bases and J gave up 7 bases; unmatched junction bases: 17. CDR1 is MDHEN and CDR2 is SYDVKM in the germline V gene. The CDR3 DNA sequence: TGTGCCAGCGAGCTGCCACTTGGCGGGAGAGGGAATGAGCAGTTCTTC. It translates to CASELPLGGRGNEQFF.

The chain couples TRBV5-1 to TRBJ2-1, with D perhaps matching TRBD1 (5 bases). The CDR3 is 14 amino acids. In germline, CDR1 is SGHRS, CDR2 YFSETQ. V was trimmed by 3 bases and J by 5 bases, leaving 12 bases between them. CDR3 nucleotide sequence: TGCGCCAGCAGCTGGGTAGGACACAACAATGAGCAGTTCTTC. It translates to CASSWVGHNNEQFF.

This clone was detected only a few times. The rearrangement joins TRBV5-1 to TRBJ2-3; 16 positions match TRBD2. Trimming cost V 3 bases and J 0 bases; bases outside gene matches: 7. This CDR3 region has 19 residues. CDR1 is SGHRS, CDR2 YFSETQ, per germline. CDR3 sequence (DNA): TGCGCCAGCAGCTGGGGACTAGCGGGGGGGCCTTCTAGCACAGATACGCAGTATTTT. Amino acids: CASSWGLAGGPSSTDTQYF.